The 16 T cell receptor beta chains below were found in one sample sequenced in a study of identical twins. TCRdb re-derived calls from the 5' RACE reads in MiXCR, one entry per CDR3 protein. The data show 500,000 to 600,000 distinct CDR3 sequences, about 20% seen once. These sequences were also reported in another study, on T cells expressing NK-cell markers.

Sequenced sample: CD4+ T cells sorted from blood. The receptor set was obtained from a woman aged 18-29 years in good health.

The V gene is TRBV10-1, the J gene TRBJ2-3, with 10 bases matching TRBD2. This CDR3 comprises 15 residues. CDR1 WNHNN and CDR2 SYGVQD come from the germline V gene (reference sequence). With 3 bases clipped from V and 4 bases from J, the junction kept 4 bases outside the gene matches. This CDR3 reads CASSEGTSAADTQYF. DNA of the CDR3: TGCGCCAGCAGTGAAGGGACTAGCGCCGCAGATACGCAGTATTTT.

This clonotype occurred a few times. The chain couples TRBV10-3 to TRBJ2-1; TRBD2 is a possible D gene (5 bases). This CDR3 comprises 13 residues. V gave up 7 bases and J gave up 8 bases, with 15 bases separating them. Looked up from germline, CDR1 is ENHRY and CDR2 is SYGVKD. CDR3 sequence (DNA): TGTGCCATCAACGAGCTAGCTGGCGATGAGCAGTTCTTC. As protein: CAINELAGDEQFF.

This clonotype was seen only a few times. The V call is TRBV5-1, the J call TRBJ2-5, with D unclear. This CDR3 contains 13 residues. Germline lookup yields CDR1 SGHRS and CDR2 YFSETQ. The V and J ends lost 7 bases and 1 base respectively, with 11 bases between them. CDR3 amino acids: CASSQLVQETQYF. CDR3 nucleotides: TGCGCCAGCTCCCAACTGGTCCAAGAGACCCAGTACTTC.

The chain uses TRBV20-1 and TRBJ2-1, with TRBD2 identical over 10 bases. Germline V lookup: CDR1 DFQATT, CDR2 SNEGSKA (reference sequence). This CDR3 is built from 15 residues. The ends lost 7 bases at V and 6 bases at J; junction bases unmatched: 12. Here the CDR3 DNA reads TGCAGTGTGGCGTTGATAGCGGGAGGAGGCAATGAGCAGTTCTTC. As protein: CSVALIAGGGNEQFF.

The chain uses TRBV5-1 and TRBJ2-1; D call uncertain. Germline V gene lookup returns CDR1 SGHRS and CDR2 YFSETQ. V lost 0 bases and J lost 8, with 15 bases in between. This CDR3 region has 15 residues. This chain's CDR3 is CASSLGTTPTDEQFF. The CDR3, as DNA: TGCGCCAGCAGCTTGGGTACTACTCCGACGGATGAGCAGTTCTTC.

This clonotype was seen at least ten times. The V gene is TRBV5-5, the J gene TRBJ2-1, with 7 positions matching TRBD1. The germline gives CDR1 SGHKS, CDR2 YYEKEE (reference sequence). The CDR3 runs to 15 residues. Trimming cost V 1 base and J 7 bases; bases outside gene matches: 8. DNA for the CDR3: TGTGCCAGCAGCTTGTATTGGGACAGAACTAATGAGCAGTTCTTC. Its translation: CASSLYWDRTNEQFF.

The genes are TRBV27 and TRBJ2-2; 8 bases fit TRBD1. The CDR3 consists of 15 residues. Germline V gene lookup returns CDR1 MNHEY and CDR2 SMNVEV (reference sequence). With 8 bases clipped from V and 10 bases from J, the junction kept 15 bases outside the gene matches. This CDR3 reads CASAFGQGSVEELFF. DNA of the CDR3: TGTGCCAGCGCCTTCGGACAGGGTTCTGTCGAGGAGCTGTTTTTT.

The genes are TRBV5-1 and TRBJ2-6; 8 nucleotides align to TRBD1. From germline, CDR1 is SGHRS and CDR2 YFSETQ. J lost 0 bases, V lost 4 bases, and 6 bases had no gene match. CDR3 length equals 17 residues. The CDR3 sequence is CASSRRTGTSGANVLTF. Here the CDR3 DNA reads TGCGCCAGCAGCCGGCGGACAGGGACCTCTGGGGCCAACGTCCTGACTTTC.

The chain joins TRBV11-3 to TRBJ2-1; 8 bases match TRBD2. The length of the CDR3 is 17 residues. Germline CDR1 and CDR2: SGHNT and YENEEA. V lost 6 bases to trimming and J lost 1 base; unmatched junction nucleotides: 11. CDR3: CASSPLWGGGSYNEQFF. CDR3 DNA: TGTGCCAGCAGTCCGCTGTGGGGCGGGGGGTCCTACAATGAGCAGTTCTTC.

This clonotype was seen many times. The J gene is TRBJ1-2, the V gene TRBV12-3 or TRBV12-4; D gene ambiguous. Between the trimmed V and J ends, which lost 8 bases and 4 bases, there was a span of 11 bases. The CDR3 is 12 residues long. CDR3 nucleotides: TGTGCCAGCTGCCGGGCCTTCTATGGCTACACCTTC. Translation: CASCRAFYGYTF.

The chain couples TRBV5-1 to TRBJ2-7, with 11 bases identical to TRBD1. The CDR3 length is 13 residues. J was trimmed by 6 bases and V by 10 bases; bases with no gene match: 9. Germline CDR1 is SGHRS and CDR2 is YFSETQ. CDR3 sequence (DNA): TGCGCCTGCCATTCCGGGACAGGGGGCGAGCAGTACTTC. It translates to CACHSGTGGEQYF.

The CDR3 DNA reads TGCAGTGCTAGAGATCGGAGAATAGCGGCGAACACCGGGGAGCTGTTTTTT. Amino acid sequence: CSARDRRIAANTGELFF. The chain couples TRBV20-1 to TRBJ2-2; D might be TRBD2 (6 bases). This CDR3 is built from 17 residues. The germline V gene has CDR1 DFQATT and CDR2 SNEGSKA (reference sequence). V was cut by 0 bases and J by 0 bases, with 14 bases left in between.

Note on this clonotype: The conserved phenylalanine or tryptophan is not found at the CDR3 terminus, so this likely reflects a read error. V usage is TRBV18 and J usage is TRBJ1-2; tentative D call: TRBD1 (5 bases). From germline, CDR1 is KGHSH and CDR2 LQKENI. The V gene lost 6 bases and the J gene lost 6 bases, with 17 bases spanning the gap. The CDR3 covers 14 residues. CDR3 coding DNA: TGTGCCAGCTCCCATGTTACGGGGCCGGATGGCTACACCTAC. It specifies CASSHVTGPDGYTY.

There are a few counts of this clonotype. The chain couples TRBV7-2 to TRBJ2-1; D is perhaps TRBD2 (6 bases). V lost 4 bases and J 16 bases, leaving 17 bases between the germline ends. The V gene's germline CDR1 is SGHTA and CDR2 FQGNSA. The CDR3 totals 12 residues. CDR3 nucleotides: TGTGCCAGCAGCTCCTATGGGGGGACTTCCTTCTTC. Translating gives CASSSYGGTSFF.

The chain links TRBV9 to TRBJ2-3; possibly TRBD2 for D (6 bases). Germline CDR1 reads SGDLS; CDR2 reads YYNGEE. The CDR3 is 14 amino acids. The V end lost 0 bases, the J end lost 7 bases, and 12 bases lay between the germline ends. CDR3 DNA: TGTGCCAGCAGCGTAGGAAGTAGCGGAAATACGCAGTATTTT. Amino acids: CASSVGSSGNTQYF.

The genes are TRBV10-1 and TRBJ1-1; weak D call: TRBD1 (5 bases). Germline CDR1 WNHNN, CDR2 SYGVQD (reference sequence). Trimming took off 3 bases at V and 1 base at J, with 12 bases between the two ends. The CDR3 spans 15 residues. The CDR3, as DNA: TGCGCCAGCAGTGACGGGGGATCTTGGAACACTGAAGCTTTCTTT. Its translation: CASSDGGSWNTEAFF.